This T cell receptor beta chain comes out of a study of prognosis after radiotherapy for stage I lung cancer. The wider study: Patients were enrolled between April 2018 and 2019 (all with stage I non-small cell lung cancer).

Germline V gene data show CDR1 as MDHEN and CDR2 as SYDVKM. The V end was cut by 2 bases, the J end by 7 bases, with 8 bases between. The CDR3 runs 12 residues. Many counts were recorded for this clonotype. The target antigen is unknown. Genomic DNA was the source, and TCR beta CDR3 was amplified from it by two-round multiplex PCR. The first PCR round targeted every TRBV and TRBJ gene with specific primers. TCRdb itself ran the multiplex PCR reads through MiXCR, one entry per CDR3 protein. This sample carries fewer than 50,000 distinct CDR3 sequences, around a quarter of them seen once, and the ten largest clones take 20% to 30%. Study-level results: A drop in unique TCR clone counts was seen after stereotactic body radiation therapy, median around 10,000 versus 6,500. There was no determination made of whether the expanded TCR clones were tumor-specific. Patients without metastases reportedly showed TRBV and TRBJ gene usage unlike that of patients with metastases.

The J gene is TRBJ1-2, the V gene TRBV28; unclear D gene. The sequencing here drew on PBMCs, taken before or after stereotactic body radiation therapy (not recorded which). This TCR derives from a donor over 45 with non-small cell lung cancer. The CDR3 loop is CASSLRVSGYTF. CDR3 nucleotides: TGTGCCAGCAGTTTAAGAGTCAGTGGCTACACCTTC.